This entry is about one T cell receptor (beta chain). The germline V gene encodes CDR1 SGHTA and CDR2 FQGTGA. Trimming left V 7 bases short and J 1 base short, with 10 bases between. The CDR3 has 13 amino acids. TCRdb keeps only in-frame clones here, not all; method: immunoSEQ multiplex PCR. The table records 95,000 to 110,000 clones, around four fifths of them present only once. This sample was taken from a study of T cell clones after liver transplantation. Looking at the study overall: TCRbeta sequencing after a pre-transplant mixed lymphocyte reaction identified graft-donor-reactive clones, later tracked in post-transplant blood. Apart from a few HCV-positive recipients, transplants were for non-autoimmune, non-viral reasons.

The rearrangement links TRBV7-3 to TRBJ1-1; the D is unclear. The source is a human patient who received a liver transplant. Some of the T cells may derive from the graft donor. Sequenced material: CD4+ T cells from blood, taken roughly 50 months after liver transplant. The CDR3 sequence is CASKSTANTEAFF. The CDR3 nucleotides are TGTGCCAGCAAAAGTACGGCGAACACTGAAGCTTTCTTT.